This TCR beta chain originates from a study of blood T cell repertoires in COVID-19. For the study at large: Acute and convalescent COVID-19 specimens originated in the United States, Italy and Spain. Nucleic acid was either cDNA or gDNA, and it came from T cells, B-cell-depleted T cells, or PBMCs.

Authors' analysis steps: For nucleated cells, counts were estimated from reference gene primer amplification. TCRdb's table, derived via immunoSEQ multiplex PCR, lists solely in-frame clones and lacks some. V, J and clone size are taken as reported in that table, and D and trimming were inferred from the DNA itself. Found here are some 410,000 clones, around nine tenths of them singletons; the top ten hold roughly 0.97%. The CDR3 spans 17 residues. The V segment lost 1 base and the J segment 0 bases; nucleotides outside the gene matches: 1. The V gene's germline CDR1 is MGHRA and CDR2 YSYEKL. Recruits, aged about 18 to 100 years, lived in 24 US areas.

The sample comprised PBMCs or T cells enriched from blood (not recorded which). The TCR originated in a woman aged 25-40 years with acute COVID-19. The chain links TRBV4-1 to TRBJ2-5, with TRBD2 identical over 14 bases. DNA of the CDR3: TGCGCCAGCAGCCAAGGGACTAGCGGGGGGTACCAAGAGACCCAGTACTTC. This sequence encodes CASSQGTSGGYQETQYF.